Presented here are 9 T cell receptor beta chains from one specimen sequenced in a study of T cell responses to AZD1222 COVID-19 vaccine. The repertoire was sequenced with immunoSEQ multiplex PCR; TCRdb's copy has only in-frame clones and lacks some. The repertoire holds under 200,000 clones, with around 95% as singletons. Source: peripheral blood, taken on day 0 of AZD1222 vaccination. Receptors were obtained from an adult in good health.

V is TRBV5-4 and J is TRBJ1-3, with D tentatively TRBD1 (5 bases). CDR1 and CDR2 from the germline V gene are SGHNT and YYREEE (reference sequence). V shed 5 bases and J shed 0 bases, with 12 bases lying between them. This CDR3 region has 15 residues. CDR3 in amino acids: CASRPGQSSGNTIYF. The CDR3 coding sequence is TGTGCCAGCAGACCAGGGCAGAGCTCTGGAAACACCATATATTTT.

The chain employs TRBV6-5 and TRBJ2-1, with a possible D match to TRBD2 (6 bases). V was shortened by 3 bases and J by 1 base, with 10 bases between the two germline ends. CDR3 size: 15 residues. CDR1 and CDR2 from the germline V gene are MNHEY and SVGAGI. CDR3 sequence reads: CASSYRRESYNEQFF. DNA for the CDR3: TGTGCCAGCAGTTATCGGAGGGAATCCTACAATGAGCAGTTCTTC.

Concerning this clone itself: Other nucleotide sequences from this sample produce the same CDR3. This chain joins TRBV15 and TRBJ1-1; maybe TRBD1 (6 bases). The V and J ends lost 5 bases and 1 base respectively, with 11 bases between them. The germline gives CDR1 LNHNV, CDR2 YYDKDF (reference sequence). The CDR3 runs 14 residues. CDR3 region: CATSRGGKNTEAFF. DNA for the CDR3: TGTGCCACCAGCCGCGGGGGCAAGAACACTGAAGCTTTCTTT.

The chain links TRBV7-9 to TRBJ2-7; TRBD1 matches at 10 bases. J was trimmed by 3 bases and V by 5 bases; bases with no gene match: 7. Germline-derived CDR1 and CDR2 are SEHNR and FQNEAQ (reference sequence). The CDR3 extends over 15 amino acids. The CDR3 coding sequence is TGTGCCAGCAGCCCTTACGGGACAGGGGACTACGAGCAGTACTTC. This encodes CASSPYGTGDYEQYF. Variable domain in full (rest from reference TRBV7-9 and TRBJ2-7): DTGVSQNPRHKITKRGQNVTFRCDPISEHNRLYWYRQTLGQGPEFLTYFQNEAQLEKSRLLSDRFSAERPKGSFSTLEIQRTEQGDSAMYLCASSPYGTGDYEQYFGPGTRLTVT.

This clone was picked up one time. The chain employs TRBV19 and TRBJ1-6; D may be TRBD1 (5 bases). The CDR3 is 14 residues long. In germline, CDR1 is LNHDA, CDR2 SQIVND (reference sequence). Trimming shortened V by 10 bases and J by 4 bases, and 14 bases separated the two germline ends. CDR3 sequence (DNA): TGTGCCACTAAGACAGCGCTGTATAATTCACCCCTCCACTTT. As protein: CATKTALYNSPLHF.

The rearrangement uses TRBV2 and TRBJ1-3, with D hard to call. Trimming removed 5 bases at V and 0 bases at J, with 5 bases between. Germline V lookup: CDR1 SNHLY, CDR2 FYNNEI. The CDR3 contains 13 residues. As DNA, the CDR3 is TGTGCCAGCAGTCGGGACTCTGGAAACACCATATATTTT. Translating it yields CASSRDSGNTIYF.

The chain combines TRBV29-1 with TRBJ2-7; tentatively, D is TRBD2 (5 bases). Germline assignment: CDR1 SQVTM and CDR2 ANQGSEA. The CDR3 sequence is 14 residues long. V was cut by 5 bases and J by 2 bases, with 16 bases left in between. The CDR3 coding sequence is TGCAGCGTTTCGGGAATAGACACCCCCTACGAGCAGTACTTC. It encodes CSVSGIDTPYEQYF.

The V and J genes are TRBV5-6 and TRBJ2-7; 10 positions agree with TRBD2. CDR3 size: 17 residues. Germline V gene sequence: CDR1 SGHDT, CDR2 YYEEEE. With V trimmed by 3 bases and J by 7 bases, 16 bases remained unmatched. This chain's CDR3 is CASSSLRRLAGDREQYF. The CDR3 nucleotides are TGTGCCAGCAGCTCATTGAGGAGGCTAGCGGGAGACCGGGAGCAGTACTTC. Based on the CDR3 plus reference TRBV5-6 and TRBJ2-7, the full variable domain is DAGVTQSPTHLIKTRGQQVTLRCSPKSGHDTVSWYQQALGQGPQFIFQYYEEEERQRGNFPDRFSGHQFPNYSSELNVNALLLGDSALYLCASSSLRRLAGDREQYFGPGTRLTVT.

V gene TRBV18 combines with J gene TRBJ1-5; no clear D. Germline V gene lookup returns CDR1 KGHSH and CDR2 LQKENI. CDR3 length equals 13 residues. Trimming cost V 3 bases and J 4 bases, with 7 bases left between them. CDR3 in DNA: TGTGCCAGCTCACCGAACAAAAATCAGCCCCAGCATTTT. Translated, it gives CASSPNKNQPQHF.